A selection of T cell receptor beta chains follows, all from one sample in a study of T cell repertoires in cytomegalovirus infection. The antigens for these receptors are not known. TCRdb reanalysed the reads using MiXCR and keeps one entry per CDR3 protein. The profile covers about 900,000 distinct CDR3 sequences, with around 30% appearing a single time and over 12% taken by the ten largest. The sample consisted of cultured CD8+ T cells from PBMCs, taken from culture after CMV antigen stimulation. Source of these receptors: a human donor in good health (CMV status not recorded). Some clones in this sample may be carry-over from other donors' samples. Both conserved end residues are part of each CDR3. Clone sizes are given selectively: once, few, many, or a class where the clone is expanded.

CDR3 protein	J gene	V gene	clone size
CAISEPHVMAGLGTDTQYF	TRBJ2-3	TRBV10-3	-
CASSLAGGHTDTQYF	TRBJ2-3	TRBV12-3/TRBV12-4	many
CASSEWTGIDEQFF	TRBJ2-1	TRBV6-1	few
CASSPTIRADTQYF	TRBJ2-3	TRBV6-1	many
CASSASSTDTQYF	TRBJ2-3	TRBV7-7	few
CASSDLGETQYF	TRBJ2-5	TRBV6-1	-
CASSLGDSPGTF	TRBJ1-2	TRBV7-6	-
CASSSAALGGYTF	TRBJ1-2	TRBV27	-
CASSSRDRRDEKLFF	TRBJ1-4	TRBV7-2	-
CASSLGTSGRSYEQYF	TRBJ2-7	TRBV7-6	many
CASSYSISDRGDTQYF	TRBJ2-3	TRBV6-6	-
CATYRDTRLRQANYGYTF	TRBJ1-2	TRBV6-2/TRBV6-3	-
CASSPPREYNEQFF	TRBJ2-1	TRBV7-9	-
CTSSLFPGAGVTEAFF	TRBJ1-1	TRBV27	-
CASSLSLAGGHTQYF	TRBJ2-3	TRBV7-9	-
CASSPRLGQGGTGELFF	TRBJ2-2	TRBV7-2	few
CARTPSTATTDTQYF	TRBJ2-3	TRBV27	-
CSVDPLNREINPNTEAFF	TRBJ1-1	TRBV29-1	-
CASSFGGAYTEAFF	TRBJ1-1	TRBV12-3/TRBV12-4	few
CASSPWVGQGVYNEQFF	TRBJ2-1	TRBV4-3	many
CASSLWINQPQHF	TRBJ1-5	TRBV27	-
CAISELKYEGTNEQFF	TRBJ2-1	TRBV10-3	-
CASQAINTEAFF	TRBJ1-1	TRBV7-6	-
CASRGTGATNTEAFF	TRBJ1-1	TRBV27	-
CATKPYHNWNGYTF	TRBJ1-2	TRBV19	few
CAISDPAGHPYNEQFF	TRBJ2-1	TRBV10-3	-
CASSLNMGFGYTF	TRBJ1-2	TRBV12-3/TRBV12-4	-
CASRGSGTSGADTQYF	TRBJ2-3	TRBV5-1	-
CASSQEGNYLIYNEQFF	TRBJ2-1	TRBV14	-
CASSLRDMRQETQYF	TRBJ2-5	TRBV4-1	-
CASSQPTGGPEDSNQPQHF	TRBJ1-5	TRBV4-1	few
CASSLGLRASGYNEQFF	TRBJ2-1	TRBV13	-
CASSGTGDLSYNEQFF	TRBJ2-1	TRBV5-1	-
CASSYGRQGVDEQFF	TRBJ2-1	TRBV6-5	-
CASSWGQGLGNTEAFF	TRBJ1-1	TRBV7-9	few
CASSLVGGYQPQHF	TRBJ1-5	TRBV12-3/TRBV12-4	-
CASSLFVGGPYNEQFF	TRBJ2-1	TRBV12-3/TRBV12-4	-
CASGFTGGSPPNTEAFF	TRBJ1-1	TRBV12-5	-
CASSLKEGARGYTF	TRBJ1-2	TRBV28	-
CASSARAQKNSPLHF	TRBJ1-6	TRBV7-9	-
CASSLAGTGWSNQPQHF	TRBJ1-5	TRBV7-6	-
CASSQDATSGYYNEQFF	TRBJ2-1	TRBV4-1	many
CASTFGGNEQFF	TRBJ2-1	TRBV5-4	many
CASSPLGPKDYGYTF	TRBJ1-2	TRBV11-1	-
CASSTHLGGRDYGYTF	TRBJ1-2	TRBV19	-
CASSVETDLRAYGYTF	TRBJ1-2	TRBV9	-
CASSFSGDNIYNEQFF	TRBJ2-1	TRBV7-3	few
CASSQVSGVYNEQFF	TRBJ2-1	TRBV14	few
CASSFHPGSGYNSPLHF	TRBJ1-6	TRBV6-2/TRBV6-3	-
CASSNPIQGGDYGYTF	TRBJ1-2	TRBV7-9	-
CASSLLAGSSTDTQYF	TRBJ2-3	TRBV7-8	many
CASSLRDRGAETQYF	TRBJ2-5	TRBV6-6	many
CASSRGGRGPRGAFF	TRBJ1-1	TRBV19	-